These 30 T cell receptor beta chains share one sample of origin, sequenced in a study of T cells and Merkel cell carcinoma outcomes (TCRdb year 2020). Library creation used the immunoSEQ multiplex PCR assay. Not all clones reach the TCRdb copy of this immuneACCESS table, which keeps in-frame sequences only. Checked studies attribute under half of the gap to unresolved V genes and leave the rest unexplained. The sample data list 11,000 to 15,000 clones, and roughly 92% of these were observed just once. The top ten hold about 2% of the sample. The sequenced sample consisted of tumor tissue from Merkel cell carcinoma. These receptors all stem from a human donor with Merkel cell carcinoma.

The chain joins TRBV7-2 to TRBJ1-1; D remains ambiguous. V was cut by 1 base and J by 5 bases, with 11 bases left in between. The CDR3 contains 14 residues. Germline loops: CDR1 SGHTA, CDR2 FQGNSA. CDR3 sequence: CASSLVLGRTEAFF. The CDR3 region has the DNA TGTGCCAGCAGCTTAGTTTTGGGGAGGACTGAAGCTTTCTTT. Full variable domain (remainder filled in from reference TRBV7-2 and TRBJ1-1): GAGVSQSPSNKVTEKGKDVELRCDPISGHTALYWYRQSLGQGLEFLIYFQGNSAPDKSGLPSDRFSAERTGGSVSTLTIQRTQQEDSAVYLCASSLVLGRTEAFFGQGTRLTVV.

The genes are TRBV14 and TRBJ1-1; D is uncertain. Germline V gene lookup returns CDR1 SGHDN and CDR2 FVKESK. V gave up 4 bases and J gave up 1 base, with 7 bases separating them. This CDR3 is 13 amino acids long. The CDR3 sequence: CASSRYRNTEAFF. DNA for the CDR3: TGTGCCAGCAGCCGATACAGGAACACTGAAGCTTTCTTT.

The chain has TRBV7-9 and TRBJ2-7; D could derive from TRBD1 or TRBD2 (6 bases each). Germline CDR1 reads SEHNR; CDR2 reads FQNEAQ (reference sequence). This CDR3 spans 12 amino acids. V was shortened by 5 bases and J by 7 bases, with 12 bases between the two germline ends. CDR3 protein: CASSPGAGEQYF. CDR3 DNA: TGTGCCAGCAGCCCGGGGGCAGGGGAGCAGTACTTC.

The V and J genes are TRBV18 and TRBJ1-4; the D gene is possibly TRBD1 (5 bases). V was clipped by 3 bases and J by 4 bases, with 9 bases between them. There are 14 residues in the CDR3. Per germline, CDR1 KGHSH and CDR2 LQKENI. DNA for the CDR3: TGTGCCAGCTCACCGTTGACAGATAATGAAAAACTGTTTTTT. It codes for CASSPLTDNEKLFF.

The chain has TRBV6-6 and TRBJ1-5; no clear D. Between the trimmed V and J ends, which lost 6 bases and 3 bases, there was a span of 18 bases. Germline V lookup: CDR1 MNHNY, CDR2 SVGAGI (reference sequence). The length of the CDR3 is 16 residues. This CDR3 reads CASRQLDGRDNQPQHF. The CDR3 DNA sequence: TGTGCCAGCAGACAATTGGACGGAAGGGACAATCAGCCCCAGCATTTT.

The chain is built from TRBV6-6 and TRBJ1-3, with D possibly TRBD1 on 6 matching bases. V was clipped by 7 bases and J by 3 bases, with 16 bases between them. This CDR3 is 15 amino acids long. The germline CDR1 and CDR2 sequences are MNHNY and SVGAGI (reference sequence). CDR3 amino acids: CASNYNQGLGNTIYF. In DNA form, the CDR3 reads TGTGCCAGCAACTACAATCAGGGGCTTGGAAACACCATATATTTT.

The chain is built from TRBV6-6 and TRBJ2-7; D remains unclear. CDR3 length equals 12 residues. Germline V gene sequence: CDR1 MNHNY, CDR2 SVGAGI (reference sequence). V gave up 5 bases and J gave up 4 bases, with 9 bases separating them. Written as DNA, the CDR3 is TGTGCCAGCAGTGTCCTAAGGTACGAGCAGTACTTC. It specifies CASSVLRYEQYF.

The V call is TRBV28, the J call TRBJ1-5; 9 nucleotides match TRBD1. The germline V gene encodes CDR1 MDHEN and CDR2 SYDVKM. The CDR3 length is 14 residues. The V segment lost 6 bases and the J segment 7 bases; nucleotides outside the gene matches: 7. The CDR3 DNA is TGTGCCAGCAGGCCGGGACAGGGTGGACAGCCCCAGCATTTT. It is translated as CASRPGQGGQPQHF.

The genes are TRBV6-5 and TRBJ2-2; 10 nucleotides match TRBD2. Germline V gives CDR1 MNHEY, CDR2 SVGAGI. The CDR3 is 13 residues long. After removal of 6 bases from V and 6 bases from J, the junction contained 1 base not matched to a gene. CDR3 amino acids: CASRTSGAGELFF. CDR3 nucleotides: TGTGCCAGCAGAACTAGCGGGGCCGGGGAGCTGTTTTTT.

The chain is built from TRBV4-2 and TRBJ1-4; D is unresolved. The CDR3 extends over 14 amino acids. V lost 1 base to trimming and J lost 2 bases, with 5 bases between them. Germline assignment: CDR1 LGHNA and CDR2 YNFKEQ. CDR3 bases: TGTGCCAGCAGCCAAGGTGTTACTAATGAAAAACTGTTTTTT. Amino acid sequence: CASSQGVTNEKLFF.

This chain joins TRBV28 and TRBJ2-7; 12 nucleotides agree with TRBD2. J was trimmed by 7 bases and V by 7 bases; bases with no gene match: 8. This CDR3 is built from 14 residues. Germline V gene data show CDR1 as MDHEN and CDR2 as SYDVKM. CDR3 sequence: CASTRTSGTREQYF. The CDR3 DNA sequence: TGTGCCAGCACCCGGACTAGCGGGACGAGGGAGCAGTACTTC.

To note about this clone: Other DNA sequences in this specimen translate into the identical CDR3. This chain connects TRBV6-5 to TRBJ2-1; TRBD2 agrees at 8 bases. The ends lost 6 bases at V and 7 bases at J; junction bases unmatched: 11. This CDR3 has 15 residues. Germline V CDR1 and CDR2: MNHEY, SVGAGI. DNA of the CDR3: TGTGCCAGCAGAATGGGATTAGCGGGGTGGAATGAGCAGTTCTTC. Residues: CASRMGLAGWNEQFF.

The V call is TRBV15, the J call TRBJ2-2, with D unresolved. The CDR3 is 13 residues long. With 4 bases removed from V and 4 bases from J, the gap between germline ends came to 7 bases. Germline CDR1 and CDR2: LNHNV and YYDKDF (reference sequence). The CDR3 protein is CATSMVFTGELFF. The CDR3 DNA is TGTGCCACCAGCATGGTTTTCACCGGGGAGCTGTTTTTT.

The chain carries TRBV7-2 and TRBJ1-2, with 8 bases matching TRBD1. CDR1 and CDR2 (germline): SGHTA, FQGNSA. V lost 6 bases, J lost 4 bases, and 4 bases stayed unmatched. This CDR3 spans 13 amino acids. CDR3 sequence: CASSPDRGYGYTF. The DNA for the CDR3 is TGTGCCAGCAGTCCCGACAGGGGCTATGGCTACACCTTC.

This rearrangement joins TRBV11-2 to TRBJ1-1, with D possibly being TRBD1 (6 bases). CDR3 length equals 12 residues. In germline, CDR1 is SGHAT, CDR2 FQNNGV. V was pared by 5 bases and J by 6 bases, with 10 bases between. For the CDR3, the DNA is TGTGCCAGCAGCCTGGACAGCCCTGAAGCTTTCTTT. Translation: CASSLDSPEAFF.

This chain connects TRBV7-3 to TRBJ1-1, with 7 bases identical to TRBD1. Trimming removed 5 bases from V and 7 bases from J; junction bases left unmatched: 7. Germline loops: CDR1 SGHTA, CDR2 FQGTGA. The CDR3 has 13 amino acids. CDR3: CASSKGAGDEAFF. The CDR3 DNA follows: TGTGCCAGCAGCAAGGGGGCCGGGGATGAAGCTTTCTTT.

The V gene is TRBV9, the J gene TRBJ2-2; the D is unclear. This CDR3 is 15 amino acids long. Trimming took off 3 bases at V and 1 base at J, with 10 bases between the two ends. Germline assignment: CDR1 SGDLS and CDR2 YYNGEE. The CDR3 DNA follows: TGTGCCAGCAGCGCACGACACCTGAACACCGGGGAGCTGTTTTTT. Encoded protein: CASSARHLNTGELFF.

The genes are TRBV5-1 and TRBJ1-1; D is perhaps TRBD1 (5 bases). Germline CDR1 is SGHRS and CDR2 is YFSETQ. This CDR3 is 14 amino acids long. With 0 bases removed from V and 11 bases from J, the gap between germline ends came to 17 bases. The CDR3 DNA reads TGCGCCAGCAGCTTGGTCGGGGCAGGATGGGATGCTTTCTTT. Amino acid sequence: CASSLVGAGWDAFF.

This rearrangement joins TRBV11-3 to TRBJ1-5; the D is unclear. Trimming took 1 base from V and 3 from J, leaving 7 bases between them. The length of the CDR3 is 14 residues. Germline V gene data show CDR1 as SGHNT and CDR2 as YENEEA. The CDR3 loop reads CASSLALNNQPQHF. Here the CDR3 DNA reads TGTGCCAGCAGCTTAGCCCTTAACAATCAGCCCCAGCATTTT.

The rearrangement links TRBV4-3 to TRBJ1-1; D might be TRBD1 (5 bases). The V end lost 1 base, the J end lost 5 bases, and 14 bases lay between the germline ends. The germline V gene has CDR1 LGHNA and CDR2 YSLEER. The CDR3 covers 15 residues. This CDR3 is CASSQVWKGQTEAFF. Here the CDR3 DNA reads TGCGCCAGCAGCCAAGTTTGGAAGGGGCAGACTGAAGCTTTCTTT.

This rearrangement joins TRBV6-6 to TRBJ2-3, with no clear D. V was pared by 0 bases and J by 4 bases, with 14 bases between. The CDR3 has 16 residues. The germline V gene encodes CDR1 MNHNY and CDR2 SVGAGI (reference sequence). Written as DNA, the CDR3 is TGTGCCAGCAGTTACTCGCCAGGACCCAGCGCAGATACGCAGTATTTT. This codes for CASSYSPGPSADTQYF.

The chain carries TRBV27 and TRBJ2-5; D is tentatively TRBD1 or TRBD2 (6 bases each). The CDR3 totals 16 residues. Germline V gene sequence: CDR1 MNHEY, CDR2 SMNVEV (reference sequence). V was clipped by 0 bases and J by 5 bases, with 16 bases between them. As DNA, the CDR3 is TGTGCCAGCAGTTTATCGAGGGGGGCAGGGGACGAGACCCAGTACTTC. Its translation: CASSLSRGAGDETQYF.

A single count supports this clone. The chain recombines TRBV7-8 with TRBJ2-3; D tentatively fits TRBD1 or TRBD2 (5 bases each). Germline values: CDR1 SGHVS, CDR2 FQNEAQ. This CDR3 has 15 residues. V lost 0 bases and J 1 base, leaving 8 bases between the germline ends. In DNA, the CDR3 is TGTGCCAGCAGCTTAGCGGGGGACCGCACAGATACGCAGTATTTT. Amino acid sequence: CASSLAGDRTDTQYF.

The CDR3: CASSSTEPGETQYF. The CDR3 coding sequence is TGCGCCAGCAGCTCGACGGAACCTGGGGAGACCCAGTACTTC. The chain employs TRBV5-1 and TRBJ2-5; D is undetermined. V shed 3 bases and J shed 5 bases, with 14 bases lying between them. The CDR3 covers 14 residues. CDR1 is SGHRS, CDR2 YFSETQ, per germline.

The V gene is TRBV10-3, the J gene TRBJ1-1, with a weak D call TRBD1 (6 bases). CDR3 size: 13 residues. Germline CDR1 and CDR2: ENHRY and SYGVKD. Trimming stripped 9 bases from V and 1 base from J, with 12 bases between. The CDR3 loop is CAINRGANTEAFF. DNA for the CDR3: TGTGCCATTAATAGGGGGGCGAACACTGAAGCTTTCTTT.

J is TRBJ2-4 and V is TRBV18; D gene uncertain. The CDR3 covers 12 residues. Between the trimmed V and J ends, which lost 6 bases and 4 bases, there was a span of 7 bases. Germline CDR1 reads KGHSH; CDR2 reads LQKENI. Written as DNA, the CDR3 is TGTGCCAGCTCGGAAAGGAAAAACATTCAGTACTTC. Translation gives CASSERKNIQYF.

This chain connects TRBV2 to TRBJ2-1; a weak D match, TRBD1 (6 bases). The ends were cut back, 3 bases at V and 4 bases at J, with 13 bases in the middle. CDR3 length: 15 residues. CDR1 and CDR2 from the germline V gene are SNHLY and FYNNEI. CDR3 sequence reads: CASSDRRTAYNEQFF. The DNA of the CDR3 is TGTGCCAGCAGTGATAGGAGGACAGCGTACAATGAGCAGTTCTTC.

This chain links TRBV10-3 with TRBJ2-7, with 11 positions matching TRBD1. The CDR3 sequence is 15 residues long. Germline values: CDR1 ENHRY, CDR2 SYGVKD. V dropped 4 bases and J dropped 3; count of bases not matched to a gene: 5. CDR3 region: CAISGGQGVFYEQYF. In DNA, the CDR3 is TGTGCCATCAGTGGGGGACAGGGGGTTTTCTACGAGCAGTACTTC.

This chain links TRBV28 with TRBJ2-1; tentatively, D is TRBD2 (6 bases). Between the trimmed V and J ends, which lost 3 bases and 9 bases, there was a span of 15 bases. CDR1 and CDR2 from the germline V gene are MDHEN and SYDVKM. The CDR3 consists of 14 residues. CDR3: CASSLGGLFGEQFF. In nucleotides, the CDR3 is TGTGCCAGCAGTTTGGGGGGTCTGTTTGGTGAGCAGTTCTTC.

The chain carries TRBV4-2 and TRBJ2-3, with 11 bases lining up with TRBD2. Germline trimming cut 1 base from V and 0 bases from J; bases unmatched to any gene: 12. The CDR3 has 20 amino acids. Germline assignment: CDR1 LGHNA and CDR2 YNFKEQ. CDR3 in amino acids: CASSQVRLAGGWGSTDTQYF. CDR3 coding DNA: TGTGCCAGCAGCCAAGTCCGGCTAGCGGGGGGATGGGGTAGCACAGATACGCAGTATTTT.